This T cell receptor beta chain came from a study of shared clonotypes between healthy human individuals. CDR1 is LNHDA and CDR2 is SQIVND in the germline V gene (reference sequence). The CDR3 covers 15 residues. J gave up 9 bases and V 9 bases, and 14 bases lay outside the gene matches. Clones were sequenced by immunoSEQ multiplex PCR, and TCRdb holds only the in-frame ones, with some missing. The top ten clones hold about 1.2% of a sample with 1.4 million to 1.5 million clones, 95% to 97% of them seen once. The sequenced sample consisted of naive CD4+ T cells sorted from blood. Subset here: CD45RA+ positively selected. This receptor was identified in a man aged 25 to 40 in good health. The chain links TRBV19 to TRBJ2-1; 10 bases are shared with TRBD2. The CDR3 DNA reads as TGTGCCAGCTCTAGCGGGAGCCAGGACCCGGGTGAGCAGTTCTTC. It translates to CASSSGSQDPGEQFF.